Listed here are 27 T cell receptor beta chains from one sample, sequenced in a study of CD8+CD57+ T cells in acquired aplastic anemia. An expansion of CD8+CD57+ cells by flow cytometry had been shown in patients chosen for sequencing. The use of genomic DNA as template underpinned the TCR beta VDJ and CDR3 profiling. MiXCR, applied by TCRdb to the reads, yields one record per CDR3 protein. The data show roughly 200,000 distinct CDR3 sequences, 65% seen once. Sequenced: sorted CD4+, CD8+, or CD8+CD57+ T cells (not recorded which) from PBMCs. These receptor sequences come from a human donor with aplastic anemia.

The gene calls are TRBV6-1 and TRBJ2-5; 8 nucleotides line up with TRBD1. This CDR3 region has 14 residues. V trimming: 3 bases; J trimming: 5 bases; junction bases outside the gene matches: 5. CDR1 MNHNS and CDR2 SASEGT come from the germline V gene. The CDR3 sequence is CASSEGQARETQYF. CDR3 coding DNA: TGTGCCAGCAGTGAGGGACAGGCGAGGGAGACCCAGTACTTC.

V gene TRBV10-2 combines with J gene TRBJ2-3, with TRBD1 identical over 9 bases. The CDR3 loop spans 15 amino acids. V lost 6 bases and J lost 3; bases outside the gene matches: 7. Germline V gives CDR1 WSHSY, CDR2 SAAADI. For the CDR3, the DNA is TGCGCCAGCAGCCTTTACAGGGGGCGGACAGATACGCAGTATTTT. Translated, it gives CASSLYRGRTDTQYF.

V is TRBV15 and J is TRBJ1-2; D ambiguous. The CDR3 extends over 14 amino acids. From germline, CDR1 is LNHNV and CDR2 YYDKDF (reference sequence). V shed 4 bases and J shed 0 bases, with 9 bases lying between them. The CDR3 reads CATSKVAANYGYTF. For the CDR3, the DNA is TGTGCCACCAGCAAGGTTGCAGCTAACTATGGCTACACCTTC.

The chain employs TRBV29-1 and TRBJ2-7, with D tentatively TRBD2 (6 bases). The V end lost 4 bases, the J end lost 2 bases, and 6 bases lay between the germline ends. The CDR3 is made up of 11 amino acids. The V gene's germline CDR1 is SQVTM and CDR2 ANQGSEA. In DNA form, the CDR3 reads TGCAGCGTTGTAGCGGCCTACGAGCAGTACTTC. As protein: CSVVAAYEQYF.

The V and J genes are TRBV20-1 and TRBJ2-1, with 8 bases matching TRBD2. The J call may be faulty, since TRBJ2-7 better matches the DNA end. This CDR3 has 15 residues. Germline lookup yields CDR1 DFQATT and CDR2 SNEGSKA (reference sequence). The CDR3 reads CSARDSRGGLYEQYF. The CDR3 DNA follows: TGCAGTGCTAGAGATAGCCGGGGGGGCCTCTACGAGCAGTACTTC.

The gene calls are TRBV2 and TRBJ2-7; a possible D gene is TRBD2 (5 bases). CDR3 length equals 14 residues. The V gene's germline CDR1 is SNHLY and CDR2 FYNNEI. The ends were cut back, 3 bases at V and 5 bases at J, with 14 bases in the middle. CDR3 DNA sequence: TGTGCCAGCAGTGACGGGGTCAACCATAACGAGCAGTACTTC. Translated: CASSDGVNHNEQYF.

V usage is TRBV19 and J usage is TRBJ2-7, with 10 bases that match TRBD1. After removal of 4 bases from V and 5 bases from J, the junction contained 2 bases not matched to a gene. There are 13 residues in the CDR3. From germline, CDR1 is LNHDA and CDR2 SQIVND (reference sequence). The CDR3 DNA follows: TGTGCCAGTAGTAGGGGACAGGGGAACGAGCAGTACTTC. It encodes CASSRGQGNEQYF.

This rearrangement joins TRBV15 to TRBJ2-1; 9 nucleotides match TRBD2. Unmatched junction bases numbered 14, after V lost 4 bases and J lost 7 bases. This CDR3 region has 17 residues. Per the germline V gene, CDR1 is LNHNV and CDR2 is YYDKDF (reference sequence). The CDR3 reads CATSTTLRASGKNEQFF. The DNA of the CDR3 is TGTGCCACCAGCACAACCCTGAGGGCTAGCGGGAAGAATGAGCAGTTCTTC.

V gene TRBV9 combines with J gene TRBJ1-5; D is ambiguous. Looked up from germline, CDR1 is SGDLS and CDR2 is YYNGEE. Deletions cut 4 bases from V and 4 bases from J, with 15 bases between. The CDR3 totals 15 residues. CDR3 coding DNA: TGTGCCAGCAGCCCTACCGGGCAGTATAATCAGCCCCAGCATTTT. Translated: CASSPTGQYNQPQHF.

The V and J genes are TRBV20-1 and TRBJ2-7; D may be TRBD1 (5 bases). V was cut by 1 base and J by 3 bases, with 10 bases left in between. CDR1 and CDR2 from the germline V gene are DFQATT and SNEGSKA (reference sequence). The length of the CDR3 is 13 residues. The CDR3: CSARADQGYEQYF. The CDR3 DNA reads TGCAGTGCTAGAGCGGACCAGGGCTACGAGCAGTACTTC.

The chain employs TRBV15 and TRBJ2-1; the D is unclear. This CDR3 region has 15 residues. V was trimmed by 4 bases and J by 4 bases, leaving 14 bases between them. Germline V gene lookup returns CDR1 LNHNV and CDR2 YYDKDF (reference sequence). The CDR3 nucleotides read TGTGCCACCAGCAAGGCAGGACCCATTTACAATGAGCAGTTCTTC. Its translation: CATSKAGPIYNEQFF.

This chain connects TRBV7-6 to TRBJ2-5, with 9 bases aligning to TRBD1. This CDR3 has 18 residues. V trimming: 5 bases; J trimming: 0 bases; junction bases outside the gene matches: 13. The germline CDR1 and CDR2 sequences are SGHVS and FNYEAQ. CDR3 sequence reads: CASSPGTGWTTYQETQYF. The CDR3 bases are TGTGCCAGCAGCCCCGGGACAGGGTGGACCACGTACCAAGAGACCCAGTACTTC.

There are a few counts of this clonotype. It may be a read error: a sequence one base away is much more abundant. The chain is built from TRBV4-2 and TRBJ2-7, with no clear D. The length of the CDR3 is 16 residues. Germline values: CDR1 LGHNA, CDR2 YNFKEQ. Trimming cost V 2 bases and J 0 bases, with 14 bases left between them. CDR3 region: CASSQNRSGFSYEQYF. In DNA, the CDR3 is TGTGCCAGCAGCCAAAATAGGTCGGGTTTCTCCTACGAGCAGTACTTC.

The chain recombines TRBV5-1 with TRBJ2-3; D unresolved. Germline CDR1 and CDR2: SGHRS and YFSETQ. The CDR3 length is 14 residues. V was pared by 2 bases and J by 2 bases, with 9 bases between. The CDR3 spells CASSFADNTDTQYF. In nucleotides, the CDR3 is TGCGCCAGCAGCTTCGCAGACAACACAGATACGCAGTATTTT.

The gene calls are TRBV5-4 and TRBJ1-1; D uncertain. Trimming removed 1 base from V and 0 bases from J, with 7 bases in between. The CDR3 runs 14 residues. Germline CDR1 reads SGHNT; CDR2 reads YYREEE (reference sequence). This CDR3 is CASSLPRLNTEAFF. The CDR3 nucleotides are TGTGCCAGCAGCTTGCCCAGGTTGAACACTGAAGCTTTCTTT.

This clonotype was observed a handful of times. The chain links TRBV6-5 to TRBJ2-7, with a weak D call TRBD1 (5 bases). Germline V gene data show CDR1 as MNHEY and CDR2 as SVGAGI. V dropped 5 bases and J dropped 0 bases, with 11 bases sitting between them. The CDR3 loop spans 14 amino acids. This CDR3 is CASSSGALSYEQYF. The CDR3 nucleotides read TGTGCCAGCAGTAGTGGGGCCCTCTCCTACGAGCAGTACTTC.

J is TRBJ2-1 and V is TRBV5-1; no reliable D call. There are 15 residues in the CDR3. Trimming cost V 1 base and J 0 bases, with 8 bases left between them. From germline, CDR1 is SGHRS and CDR2 YFSETQ. Here the CDR3 reads CASSLRAGSYNEQFF. In DNA form, the CDR3 reads TGCGCCAGCAGCTTGAGGGCCGGCTCCTACAATGAGCAGTTCTTC.

In its sample, this clonotype was seen once. This chain links TRBV15 with TRBJ1-5; D not resolved. Trimming removed 6 bases from V and 3 bases from J, with 9 bases in between. This CDR3 is built from 13 residues. Germline CDR1 and CDR2: LNHNV and YYDKDF (reference sequence). The CDR3 DNA sequence: TGTGCCACCAGTGGGCAAATCAATCAGCCCCAGCATTTT. As protein: CATSGQINQPQHF.

This chain uses TRBV5-4 with TRBJ2-5, with a weak D call TRBD2 (6 bases). CDR3 length: 15 amino acids. The germline gives CDR1 SGHNT, CDR2 YYREEE (reference sequence). V was clipped by 0 bases and J by 5 bases, with 14 bases between them. The CDR3 nucleotides are TGTGCCAGCAGCTTGGGGGGCGGGAAGACCGAGACCCAGTACTTC. Translation gives CASSLGGGKTETQYF.

J is TRBJ2-5 and V is TRBV10-3; D might be TRBD1 (5 bases). The CDR3 sequence is 13 residues long. V lost 5 bases and J 5 bases, leaving 12 bases between the germline ends. Germline-derived CDR1 and CDR2 are ENHRY and SYGVKD. CDR3 nucleotides: TGTGCCATCAGTCAACAGGTTTCGGAGACCCAGTACTTC. Protein: CAISQQVSETQYF.

This chain uses TRBV15 with TRBJ1-4; the D is unclear. V lost 0 bases to trimming and J lost 14 bases, with 19 bases between them. The CDR3 is 15 residues long. In germline, CDR1 is LNHNV, CDR2 YYDKDF (reference sequence). For the CDR3, the DNA is TGTGCCACCAGCAGAGATCGGGGAGGCGAGAGAGAGCTGTTTTTT. Amino acids: CATSRDRGGERELFF.

A word on this clonotype: Because the CDR3 is missing its conserved closing phenylalanine or tryptophan, this is likely a read error. The chain carries TRBV7-3 and TRBJ2-5; 9 nucleotides line up with TRBD2. The CDR3 runs to 15 residues. Trimming at V came to 5 bases and at J to 3 bases, leaving 7 bases not matched to a gene. Germline-derived CDR1 and CDR2 are SGHTA and FQGTGA. CDR3 DNA: TGTGCCAGCAGCGTTGGGACTAGCTATAAAGAGACCCAGTACCTC. This codes for CASSVGTSYKETQYL.

DNA of the CDR3: TGTGCCAGCAGCTTAGTGGTATCGGGGGCGGGCTATGGCTACACCTTC. Residues: CASSLVVSGAGYGYTF. The chain links TRBV7-9 to TRBJ1-2, with D tentatively TRBD1 (6 bases). Germline assignment: CDR1 SEHNR and CDR2 FQNEAQ (reference sequence). Trimming stripped 1 base from V and 4 bases from J, with 16 bases between. The CDR3 spans 16 residues.

Turning to this clonotype: The junction and the germline gene differ at one end; a read error may be behind it. The chain joins TRBV7-7 to TRBJ2-1; TRBD2 agrees at 11 bases. The CDR3 is made up of 15 amino acids. Germline CDR1 is SSHAT and CDR2 is FNYEAQ (reference sequence). CDR3 residues: CASSLLAGAYNEQFF. CDR3 nucleotide sequence: TGTGCTAGCAGCTTACTAGCGGGAGCCTACAATGAGCAGTTCTTC. Variable domain in full (rest from reference TRBV7-7 and TRBJ2-1): GAGVSQSPRYKVTKRGQDVTLRCDPISSHATLYWYQQALGQGPEFLTYFNYEAQPDKSGLPSDRFSAERPEGSISTLTIQRTEQRDSAMYRCASSLLAGAYNEQFFGPGTRLTVL.

CDR3 in DNA: TGTGCCAGCAGCGTAGATCCCGGGAAGGTGATCCATGAGCAGTTCTTC. Its translation is CASSVDPGKVIHEQFF. V is TRBV9 and J is TRBJ2-1; maybe TRBD2 (5 bases). The V and J ends lost 0 bases and 8 bases respectively, with 18 bases between them. The CDR3 is made up of 16 amino acids. Germline CDR1 and CDR2: SGDLS and YYNGEE.

The chain combines TRBV6-5 with TRBJ1-6, with D maybe TRBD1 (6 bases). This CDR3 contains 13 residues. Germline V lookup: CDR1 MNHEY, CDR2 SVGAGI. Between the trimmed V and J ends, which lost 9 bases and 10 bases, there was a span of 16 bases. The CDR3: CASRGGTGSPLHF. For the CDR3, the DNA is TGTGCCAGTCGCGGGGGCACAGGATCACCCCTCCACTTT.

This chain connects TRBV2 to TRBJ1-6, with 8 bases matching TRBD1. V trimming: 2 bases; J trimming: 1 base; junction bases outside the gene matches: 7. The V gene's germline CDR1 is SNHLY and CDR2 FYNNEI. The CDR3 loop spans 18 amino acids. CDR3 loop: CASSETTGELSYNSPLHF. The CDR3, as DNA: TGTGCCAGCAGTGAAACGACAGGGGAGCTGTCCTATAATTCACCCCTCCACTTT.